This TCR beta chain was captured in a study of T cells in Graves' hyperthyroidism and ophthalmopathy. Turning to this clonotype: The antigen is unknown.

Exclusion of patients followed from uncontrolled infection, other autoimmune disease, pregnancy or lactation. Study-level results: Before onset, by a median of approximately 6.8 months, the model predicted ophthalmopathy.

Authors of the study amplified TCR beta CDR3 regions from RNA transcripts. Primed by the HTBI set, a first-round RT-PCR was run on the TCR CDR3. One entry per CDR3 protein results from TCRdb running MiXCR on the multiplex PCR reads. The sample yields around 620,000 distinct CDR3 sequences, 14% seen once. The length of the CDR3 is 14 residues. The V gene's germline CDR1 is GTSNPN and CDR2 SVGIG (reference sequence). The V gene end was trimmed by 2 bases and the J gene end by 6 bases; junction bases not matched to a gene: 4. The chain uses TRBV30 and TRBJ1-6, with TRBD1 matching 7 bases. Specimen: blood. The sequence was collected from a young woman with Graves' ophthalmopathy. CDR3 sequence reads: CAWSQGVGNSPLHF. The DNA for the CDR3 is TGTGCCTGGAGTCAGGGGGTTGGTAATTCACCCCTCCACTTT.